This record covers a single T cell receptor beta chain. The entry originates in a study of cytomegalovirus exposure and HLA in healthy donors. PCR was performed using 60 Vbeta and 13 Jbeta primers. Repertoires were generated with immunoSEQ multiplex PCR, while TCRdb's copy carries only in-frame clones and drops some. The sample comprises approximately 88,000 clones, under 85% of which are singletons, and roughly 1.5% rests with the top ten. The material sequenced was PBMCs. This clonotype was sampled from a male donor in good health and CMV-seronegative.

The CDR3 coding sequence is TGTGCCAGCAGCTTGACAGGGGTCGAGCAGTACTTC. Its protein product is CASSLTGVEQYF. This chain connects TRBV5-5 to TRBJ2-7; 7 positions agree with TRBD1. This CDR3 has 12 residues. The ends lost 1 base at V and 6 bases at J; junction bases unmatched: 1. Germline CDR1 is SGHKS and CDR2 is YYEKEE (reference sequence).